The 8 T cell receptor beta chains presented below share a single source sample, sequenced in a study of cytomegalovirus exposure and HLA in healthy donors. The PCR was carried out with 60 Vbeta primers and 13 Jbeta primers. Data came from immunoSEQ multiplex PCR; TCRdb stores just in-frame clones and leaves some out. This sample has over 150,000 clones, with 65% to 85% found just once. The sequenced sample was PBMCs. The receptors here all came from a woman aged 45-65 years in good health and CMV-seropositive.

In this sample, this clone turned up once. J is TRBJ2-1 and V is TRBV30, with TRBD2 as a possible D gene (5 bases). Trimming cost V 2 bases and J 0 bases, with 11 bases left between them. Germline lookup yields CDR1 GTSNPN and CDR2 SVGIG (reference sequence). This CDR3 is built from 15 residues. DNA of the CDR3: TGTGCCTGGAGTCCTGCCGAGGGCTCCTACAATGAGCAGTTCTTC. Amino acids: CAWSPAEGSYNEQFF.

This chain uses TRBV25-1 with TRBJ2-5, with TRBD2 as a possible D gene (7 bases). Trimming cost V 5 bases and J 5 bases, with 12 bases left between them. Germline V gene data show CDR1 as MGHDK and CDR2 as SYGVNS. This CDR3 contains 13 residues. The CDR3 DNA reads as TGTGCCAGCAGTAAACAGGGAGGGGAGACCCAGTACTTC. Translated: CASSKQGGETQYF.

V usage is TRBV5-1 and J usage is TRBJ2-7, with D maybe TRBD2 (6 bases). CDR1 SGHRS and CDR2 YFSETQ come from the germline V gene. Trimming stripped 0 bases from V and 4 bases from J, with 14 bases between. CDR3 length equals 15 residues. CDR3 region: CASSLETGAVYEQYF. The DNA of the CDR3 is TGCGCCAGCAGCTTGGAGACGGGAGCGGTGTACGAGCAGTACTTC.

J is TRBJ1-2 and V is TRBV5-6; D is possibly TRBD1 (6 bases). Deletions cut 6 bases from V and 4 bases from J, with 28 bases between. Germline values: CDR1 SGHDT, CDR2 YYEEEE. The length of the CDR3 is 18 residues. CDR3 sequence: CASTPRGGRGSPVYGYTF. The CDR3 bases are TGTGCCAGCACTCCCAGGGGTGGCAGGGGAAGCCCCGTCTATGGCTACACCTTC.

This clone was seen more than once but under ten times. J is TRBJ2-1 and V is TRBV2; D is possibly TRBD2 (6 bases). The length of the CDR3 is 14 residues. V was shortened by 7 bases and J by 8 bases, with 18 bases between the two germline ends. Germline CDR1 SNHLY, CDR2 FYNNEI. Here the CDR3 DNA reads TGTGCCAGCACCAGCGCCTGGTCGGGGGATGAGCAGTTCTTC. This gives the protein CASTSAWSGDEQFF.

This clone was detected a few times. CDR3 amino acids: CASSLVSGNNEQFF. The CDR3 DNA follows: TGTGCCAGCAGCTTGGTTAGCGGGAATAATGAGCAGTTCTTC. This chain uses TRBV5-4 with TRBJ2-1; 8 nucleotides align to TRBD2. The V segment lost 0 bases and the J segment 7 bases; nucleotides outside the gene matches: 3. This CDR3 is 14 amino acids long. The germline V gene has CDR1 SGHNT and CDR2 YYREEE (reference sequence). The entire variable domain, with the rest obtained from reference TRBV5-4 and TRBJ2-1, is as follows: ETGVTQSPTHLIKTRGQQVTLRCSSQSGHNTVSWYQQALGQGPQFIFQYYREEENGRGNFPPRFSGLQFPNYSSELNVNALELDDSALYLCASSLVSGNNEQFFGPGTRLTVL.

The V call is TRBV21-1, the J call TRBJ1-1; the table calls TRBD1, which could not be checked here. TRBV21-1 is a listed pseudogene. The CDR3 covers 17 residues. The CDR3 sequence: CASSKNFLTGWNTEAFF. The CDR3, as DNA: TGTGCCAGCAGCAAAAACTTCCTGACAGGGTGGAACACTGAAGCTTTCTTT.

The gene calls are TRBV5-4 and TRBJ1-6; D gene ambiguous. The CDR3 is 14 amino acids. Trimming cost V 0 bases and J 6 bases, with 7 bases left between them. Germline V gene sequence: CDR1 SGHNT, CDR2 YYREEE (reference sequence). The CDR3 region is CASSLETGNSPLHF. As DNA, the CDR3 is TGTGCCAGCAGCTTGGAGACTGGTAATTCACCCCTCCACTTT.